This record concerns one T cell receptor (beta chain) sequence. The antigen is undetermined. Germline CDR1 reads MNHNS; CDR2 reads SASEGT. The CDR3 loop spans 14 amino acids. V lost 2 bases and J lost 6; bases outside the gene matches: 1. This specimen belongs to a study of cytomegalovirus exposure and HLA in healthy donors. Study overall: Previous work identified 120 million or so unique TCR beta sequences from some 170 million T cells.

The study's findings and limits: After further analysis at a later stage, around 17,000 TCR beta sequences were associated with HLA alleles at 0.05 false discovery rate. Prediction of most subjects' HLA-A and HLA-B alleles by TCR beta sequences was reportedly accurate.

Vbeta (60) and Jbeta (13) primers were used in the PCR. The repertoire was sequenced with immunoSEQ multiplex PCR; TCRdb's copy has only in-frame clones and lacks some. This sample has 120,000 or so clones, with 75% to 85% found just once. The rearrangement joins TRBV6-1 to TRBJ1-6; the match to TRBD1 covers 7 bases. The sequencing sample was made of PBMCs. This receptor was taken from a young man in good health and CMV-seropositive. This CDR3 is CASSERDSNSPLHF. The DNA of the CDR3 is TGTGCCAGCAGTGAACGGGACAGTAATTCACCCCTCCACTTT.